This TCR beta chain was found in a study of spatial heterogeneity in lung cancer. Study context: Untreated early-stage non-small cell lung cancer patients, approximately 79 in total, were the donors. The authors sequenced available follow-up PBMC samples, taken a median of roughly 24 months after resection. Consistently, beta-chain sequences turned up in larger numbers than alpha-chain sequences did.

The time point is: blood at routine non-recurrence follow-up after resection. CDR3 length: 13 residues. CDR1 and CDR2 (germline): LGHDT, YNNKEL (reference sequence). V was pared by 4 bases and J by 2 bases, with 9 bases between. Regarding this clonotype: The antigen remains unidentified.

Study-level results: Resection saw ubiquitous expanded tumor TCRs appear in blood more than follow-up did.

From the 5' RACE reads, TCRdb called clonotypes with MiXCR, one entry per CDR3 protein. The top ten hold about a fifth of the sample, which has fewer than 100,000 distinct CDR3 sequences, approximately 19% seen once. The chain links TRBV3-1 to TRBJ2-7, with D hard to call. The source material was PBMCs, sampled at follow-up. This clonotype was obtained from a male donor with early-stage non-small cell lung cancer. The DNA of the CDR3 is TGTGCCAGCAGCCTCGGGCTCGCCTACGAGCAGTACTTC. Translation gives CASSLGLAYEQYF.